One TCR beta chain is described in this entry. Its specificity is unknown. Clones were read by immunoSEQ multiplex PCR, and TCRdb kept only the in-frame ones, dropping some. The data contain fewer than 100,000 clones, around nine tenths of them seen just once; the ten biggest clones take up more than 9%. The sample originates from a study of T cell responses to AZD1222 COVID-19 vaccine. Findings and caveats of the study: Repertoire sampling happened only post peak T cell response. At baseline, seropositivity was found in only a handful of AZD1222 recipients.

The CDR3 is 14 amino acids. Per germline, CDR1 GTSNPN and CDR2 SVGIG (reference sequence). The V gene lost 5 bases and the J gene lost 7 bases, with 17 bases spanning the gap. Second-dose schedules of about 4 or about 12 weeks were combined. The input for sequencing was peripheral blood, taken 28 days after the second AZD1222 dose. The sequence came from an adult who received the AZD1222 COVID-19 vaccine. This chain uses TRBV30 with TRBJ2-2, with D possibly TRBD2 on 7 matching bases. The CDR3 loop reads CAWGRGGALGELFF. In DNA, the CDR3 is TGTGCCTGGGGCCGAGGGGGGGCACTCGGGGAGCTGTTTTTT.